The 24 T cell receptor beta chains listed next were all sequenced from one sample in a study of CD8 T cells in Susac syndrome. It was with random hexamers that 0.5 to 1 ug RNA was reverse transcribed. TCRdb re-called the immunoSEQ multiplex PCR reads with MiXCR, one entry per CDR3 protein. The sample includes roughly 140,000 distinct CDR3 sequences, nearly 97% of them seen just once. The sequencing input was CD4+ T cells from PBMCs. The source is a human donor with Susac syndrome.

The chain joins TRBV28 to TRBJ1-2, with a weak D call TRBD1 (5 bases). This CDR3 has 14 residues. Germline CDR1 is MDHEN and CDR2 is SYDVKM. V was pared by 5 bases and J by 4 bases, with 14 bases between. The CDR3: CASSHGTVFYGYTF. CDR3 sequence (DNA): TGTGCCAGCAGTCACGGGACGGTATTCTATGGCTACACCTTC.

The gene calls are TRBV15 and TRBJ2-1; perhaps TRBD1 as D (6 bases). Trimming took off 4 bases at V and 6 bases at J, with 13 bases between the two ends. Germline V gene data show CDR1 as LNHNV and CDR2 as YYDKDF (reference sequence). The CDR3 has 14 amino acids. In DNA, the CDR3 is TGTGCCACCAGCAAGACAGGTTTCTTCAATGAGCAGTTCTTC. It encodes CATSKTGFFNEQFF.

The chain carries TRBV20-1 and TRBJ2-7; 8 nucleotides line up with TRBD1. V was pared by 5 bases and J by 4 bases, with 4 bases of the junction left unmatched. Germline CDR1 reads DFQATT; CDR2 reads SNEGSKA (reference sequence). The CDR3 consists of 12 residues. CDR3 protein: CSARDRLYEQYF. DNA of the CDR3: TGCAGTGCTCGGGACAGGTTGTACGAGCAGTACTTC.

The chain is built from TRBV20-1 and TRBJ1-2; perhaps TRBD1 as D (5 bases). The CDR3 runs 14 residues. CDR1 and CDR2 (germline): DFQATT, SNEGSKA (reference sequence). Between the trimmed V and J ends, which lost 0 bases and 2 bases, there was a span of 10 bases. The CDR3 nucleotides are TGCAGTGCTAGAGAGAGGCAGGGAAACTATGGCTACACCTTC. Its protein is CSARERQGNYGYTF.

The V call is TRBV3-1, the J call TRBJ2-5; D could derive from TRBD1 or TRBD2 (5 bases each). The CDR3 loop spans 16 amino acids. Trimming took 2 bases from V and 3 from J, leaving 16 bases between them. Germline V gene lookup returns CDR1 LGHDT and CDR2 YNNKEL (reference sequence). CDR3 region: CASSQRGAAGKETQYF. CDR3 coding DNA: TGTGCCAGCAGCCAAAGGGGAGCGGCAGGAAAAGAGACCCAGTACTTC.

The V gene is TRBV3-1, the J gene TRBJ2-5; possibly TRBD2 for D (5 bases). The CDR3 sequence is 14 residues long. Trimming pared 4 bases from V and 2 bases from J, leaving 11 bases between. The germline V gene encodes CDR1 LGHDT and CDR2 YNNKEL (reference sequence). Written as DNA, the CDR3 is TGTGCCAGCAGCCGTCGACTATCACAAGAGACCCAGTACTTC. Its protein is CASSRRLSQETQYF.

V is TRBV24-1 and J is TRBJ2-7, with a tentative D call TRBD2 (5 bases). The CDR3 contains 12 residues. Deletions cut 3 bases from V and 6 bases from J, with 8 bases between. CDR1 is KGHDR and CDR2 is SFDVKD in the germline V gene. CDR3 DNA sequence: TGTGCCACCAGTGATACTAGGAGCGAGCAGTACTTC. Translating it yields CATSDTRSEQYF.

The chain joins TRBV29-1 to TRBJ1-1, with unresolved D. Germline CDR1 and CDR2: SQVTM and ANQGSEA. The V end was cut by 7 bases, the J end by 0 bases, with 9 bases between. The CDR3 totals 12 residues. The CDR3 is CSGASLNTEAFF. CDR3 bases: TGCAGCGGCGCCAGCCTGAACACTGAAGCTTTCTTT.

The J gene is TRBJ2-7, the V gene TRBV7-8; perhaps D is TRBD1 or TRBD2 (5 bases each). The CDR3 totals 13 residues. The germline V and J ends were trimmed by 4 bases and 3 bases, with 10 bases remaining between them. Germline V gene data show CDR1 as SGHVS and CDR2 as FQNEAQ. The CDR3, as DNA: TGTGCCAGCAGCTCCGGGACCCTCTACGAGCAGTACTTC. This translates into CASSSGTLYEQYF.

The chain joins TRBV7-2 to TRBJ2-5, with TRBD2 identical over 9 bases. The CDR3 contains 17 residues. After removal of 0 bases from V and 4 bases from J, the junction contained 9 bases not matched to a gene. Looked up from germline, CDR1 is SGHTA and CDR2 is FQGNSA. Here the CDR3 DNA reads TGTGCCAGCAGCTTAGCTCGGGGCGGGGGGGCAGCAGAGACCCAGTACTTC. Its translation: CASSLARGGGAAETQYF.

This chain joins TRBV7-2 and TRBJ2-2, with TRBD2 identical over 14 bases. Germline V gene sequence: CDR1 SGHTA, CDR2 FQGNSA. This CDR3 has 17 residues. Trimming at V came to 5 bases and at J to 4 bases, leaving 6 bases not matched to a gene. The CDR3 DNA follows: TGTGCCAGCAGCAATCCCGGACTAGCGGGGGGCACCGGGGAGCTGTTTTTT. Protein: CASSNPGLAGGTGELFF.

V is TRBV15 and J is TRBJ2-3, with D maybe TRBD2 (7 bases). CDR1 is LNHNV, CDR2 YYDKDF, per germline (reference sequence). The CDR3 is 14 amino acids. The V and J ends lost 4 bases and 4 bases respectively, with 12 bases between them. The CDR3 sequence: CATSNQGRADTQYF. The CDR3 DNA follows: TGTGCCACCAGCAACCAGGGGAGGGCAGATACGCAGTATTTT.

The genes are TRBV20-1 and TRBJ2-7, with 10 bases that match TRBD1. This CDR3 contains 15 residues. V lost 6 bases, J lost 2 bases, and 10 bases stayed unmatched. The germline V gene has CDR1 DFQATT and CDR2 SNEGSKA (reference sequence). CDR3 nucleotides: TGCAGTGCCTACGCCGGACAGGGGGTTACCTACGAGCAGTACTTC. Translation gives CSAYAGQGVTYEQYF.

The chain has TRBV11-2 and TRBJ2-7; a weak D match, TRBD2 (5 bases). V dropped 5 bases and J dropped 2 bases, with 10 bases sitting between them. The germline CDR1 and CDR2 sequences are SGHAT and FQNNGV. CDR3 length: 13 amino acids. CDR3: CASSLSSAYEQYF. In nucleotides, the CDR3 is TGTGCCAGCAGCCTCAGTAGCGCCTACGAGCAGTACTTC. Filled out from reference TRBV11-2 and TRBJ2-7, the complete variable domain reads EAGVAQSPRYKIIEKRQSVAFWCNPISGHATLYWYQQILGQGPKLLIQFQNNGVVDDSQLPKDRFSAERLKGVDSTLKIQPAKLEDSAVYLCASSLSSAYEQYFGPGTRLTVT.

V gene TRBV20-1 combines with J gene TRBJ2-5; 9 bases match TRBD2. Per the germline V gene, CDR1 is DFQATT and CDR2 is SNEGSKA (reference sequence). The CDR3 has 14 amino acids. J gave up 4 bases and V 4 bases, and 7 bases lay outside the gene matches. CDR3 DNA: TGCAGTGCTATTACGCGGGGGGGCCCAGAGACCCAGTACTTC. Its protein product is CSAITRGGPETQYF.

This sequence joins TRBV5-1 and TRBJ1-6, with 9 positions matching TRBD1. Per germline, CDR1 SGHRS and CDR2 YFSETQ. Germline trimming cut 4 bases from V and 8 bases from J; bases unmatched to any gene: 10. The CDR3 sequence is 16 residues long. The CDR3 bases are TGCGCCAGCAGCACCCTGCCGGGACAGGGTTATTCACCCCTCCACTTT. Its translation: CASSTLPGQGYSPLHF.

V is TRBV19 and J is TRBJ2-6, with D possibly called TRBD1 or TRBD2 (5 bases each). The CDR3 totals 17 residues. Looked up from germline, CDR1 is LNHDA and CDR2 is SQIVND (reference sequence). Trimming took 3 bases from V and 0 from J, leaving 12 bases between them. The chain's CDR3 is CASSIRAGSSGANVLTF. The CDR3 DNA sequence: TGTGCCAGTAGTATCCGGGCAGGGAGCTCTGGGGCCAACGTCCTGACTTTC.

CDR3 nucleotide sequence: TGCGCCAGCAGGGAACAGCCGAACACTGAAGCTTTCTTT. Translating it yields CASREQPNTEAFF. V is TRBV5-1 and J is TRBJ1-1; D unresolved. Trimming shortened V by 5 bases and J by 1 base, and 9 bases separated the two germline ends. This CDR3 comprises 13 residues. Per germline, CDR1 SGHRS and CDR2 YFSETQ.

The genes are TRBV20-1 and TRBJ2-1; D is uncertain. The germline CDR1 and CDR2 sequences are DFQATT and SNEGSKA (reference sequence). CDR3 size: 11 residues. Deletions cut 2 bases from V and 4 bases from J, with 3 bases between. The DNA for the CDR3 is TGCAGTGCTAGACGGTACAATGAGCAGTTCTTC. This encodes CSARRYNEQFF.

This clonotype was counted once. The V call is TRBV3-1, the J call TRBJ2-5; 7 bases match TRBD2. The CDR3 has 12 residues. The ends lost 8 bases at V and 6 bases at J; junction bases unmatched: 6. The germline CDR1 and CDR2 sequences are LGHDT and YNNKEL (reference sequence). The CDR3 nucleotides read TGTGCCAGCTGGGGGGGAGTGAAGACCCAGTACTTC. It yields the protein CASWGGVKTQYF.

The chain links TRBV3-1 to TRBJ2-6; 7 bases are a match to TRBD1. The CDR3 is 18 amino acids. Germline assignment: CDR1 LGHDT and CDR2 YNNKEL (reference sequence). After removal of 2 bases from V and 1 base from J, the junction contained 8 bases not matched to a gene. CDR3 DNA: TGTGCCAGCAGCCAACCGGGACAGCTCTTATCTGGGGCCAACGTCCTGACTTTC. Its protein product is CASSQPGQLLSGANVLTF.

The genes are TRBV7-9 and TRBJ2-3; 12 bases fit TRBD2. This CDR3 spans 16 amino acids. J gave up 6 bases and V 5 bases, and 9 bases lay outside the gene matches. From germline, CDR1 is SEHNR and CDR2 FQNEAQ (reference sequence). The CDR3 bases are TGTGCCAGCAGCCTAAGGACTAGCGGGATATCGGATACGCAGTATTTT. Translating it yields CASSLRTSGISDTQYF.

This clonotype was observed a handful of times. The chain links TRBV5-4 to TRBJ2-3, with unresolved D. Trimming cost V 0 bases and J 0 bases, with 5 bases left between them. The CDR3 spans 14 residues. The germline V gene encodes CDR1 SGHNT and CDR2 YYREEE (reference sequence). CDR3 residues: CASSLAGSTDTQYF. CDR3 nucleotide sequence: TGTGCCAGCAGCTTGGCGGGTAGCACAGATACGCAGTATTTT.

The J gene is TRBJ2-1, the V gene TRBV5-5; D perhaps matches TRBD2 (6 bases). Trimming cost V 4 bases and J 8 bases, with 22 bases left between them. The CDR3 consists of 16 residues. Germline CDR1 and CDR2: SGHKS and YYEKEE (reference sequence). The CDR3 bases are TGTGCCAGCAGCCGAGTCGTGGGAGCGGGTGCAGATGAGCAGTTCTTC. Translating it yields CASSRVVGAGADEQFF.